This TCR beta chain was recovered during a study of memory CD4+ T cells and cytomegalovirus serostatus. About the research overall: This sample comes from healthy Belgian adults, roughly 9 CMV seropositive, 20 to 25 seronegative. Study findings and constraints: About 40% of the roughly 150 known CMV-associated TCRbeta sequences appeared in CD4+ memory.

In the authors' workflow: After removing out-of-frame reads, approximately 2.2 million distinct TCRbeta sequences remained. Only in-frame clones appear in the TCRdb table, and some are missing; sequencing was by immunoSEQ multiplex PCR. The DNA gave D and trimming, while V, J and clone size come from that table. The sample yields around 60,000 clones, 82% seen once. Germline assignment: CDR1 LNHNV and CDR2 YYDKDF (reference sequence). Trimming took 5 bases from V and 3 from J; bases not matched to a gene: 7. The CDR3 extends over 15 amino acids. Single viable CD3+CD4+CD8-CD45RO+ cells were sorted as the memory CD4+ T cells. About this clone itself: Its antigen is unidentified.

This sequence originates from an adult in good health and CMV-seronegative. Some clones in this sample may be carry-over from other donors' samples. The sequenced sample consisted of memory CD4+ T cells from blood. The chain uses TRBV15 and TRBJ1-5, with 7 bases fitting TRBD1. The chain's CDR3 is CATSVETGANQPQHF. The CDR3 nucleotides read TGTGCCACCAGCGTCGAAACAGGGGCCAATCAGCCCCAGCATTTT.